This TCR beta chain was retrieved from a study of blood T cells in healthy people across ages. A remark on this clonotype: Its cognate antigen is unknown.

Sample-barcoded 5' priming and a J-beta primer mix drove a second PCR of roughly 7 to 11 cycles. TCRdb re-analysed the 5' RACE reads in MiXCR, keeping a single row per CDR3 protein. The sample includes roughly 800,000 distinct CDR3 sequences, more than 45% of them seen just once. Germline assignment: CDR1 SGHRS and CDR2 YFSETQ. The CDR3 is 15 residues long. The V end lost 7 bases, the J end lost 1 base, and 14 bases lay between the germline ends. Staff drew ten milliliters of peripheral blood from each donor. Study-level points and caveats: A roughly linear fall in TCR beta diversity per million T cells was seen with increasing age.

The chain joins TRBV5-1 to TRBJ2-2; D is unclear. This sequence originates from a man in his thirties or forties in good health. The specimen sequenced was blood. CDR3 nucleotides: TGCGCCAGCGCTGCAGAAGGCGGGAACACCGGGGAGCTGTTTTTT. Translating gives CASAAEGGNTGELFF.